This T cell receptor (beta chain) was retrieved from a study of response to subunit inactivated influenza vaccine. Overall study results and limits: That few new T cells are recruited by each seasonal influenza vaccination was the authors' suggestion.

TCRdb used MiXCR to reprocess the RT-PCR reads, holding one entry per CDR3 protein. Of fewer than 600,000 distinct CDR3 sequences listed, approximately 6.9% are singletons. Ten or more counts support this clonotype. The antigen is undetermined. The material sequenced was PBMCs from blood, taken around 25 months after vaccination. This receptor was taken from a man aged 50-75 years who received an inactivated influenza vaccine.

In nucleotides, the CDR3 is TGTGCCAGCAGCTCGTCCGGGACAGGGGGTTTCGAGACCCAGTACTTC. Its protein product is CASSSSGTGGFETQYF. V usage is TRBV11-2 and J usage is TRBJ2-5; 11 nucleotides line up with TRBD1. CDR3 length: 16 amino acids. Germline V gene data show CDR1 as SGHAT and CDR2 as FQNNGV. V was clipped by 4 bases and J by 5 bases; unmatched bases: 9.